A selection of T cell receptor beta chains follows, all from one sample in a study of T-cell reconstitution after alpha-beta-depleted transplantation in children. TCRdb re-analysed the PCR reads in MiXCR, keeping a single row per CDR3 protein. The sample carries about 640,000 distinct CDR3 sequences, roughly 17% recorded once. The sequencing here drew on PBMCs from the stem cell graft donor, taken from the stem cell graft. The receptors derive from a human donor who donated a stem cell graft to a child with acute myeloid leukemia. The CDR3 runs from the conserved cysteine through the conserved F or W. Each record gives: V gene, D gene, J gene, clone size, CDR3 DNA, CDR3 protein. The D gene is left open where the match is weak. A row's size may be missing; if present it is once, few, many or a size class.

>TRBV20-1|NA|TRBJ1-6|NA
TGCAGTGCTAGAGCCTCCGGGGGAACAAATTCACCCCTCCACTTT
CSARASGGTNSPLHF
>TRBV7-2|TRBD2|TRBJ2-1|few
TGTGCCAGCAGCCCAAGGCGAGCGGGGGGCTACTCGATCGAGCAGTTCTTC
CASSPRRAGGYSIEQFF
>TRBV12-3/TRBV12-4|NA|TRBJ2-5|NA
TGTGCCAGCACCCGGACCTCGGGAGAGACCCAGTACTTC
CASTRTSGETQYF
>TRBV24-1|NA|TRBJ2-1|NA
TGTGCCACCAGTGATTTGATAGGGAACAATGAGCAGTTCTTC
CATSDLIGNNEQFF
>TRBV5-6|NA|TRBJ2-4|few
TGTGCCAGCAGCTTGGTGGGGATCAAAAACATTCAGTACTTC
CASSLVGIKNIQYF
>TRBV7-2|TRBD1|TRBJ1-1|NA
TGTGCCAGCAGCGACGGGACAGAGATGAACACTGAAGCTTTCTTT
CASSDGTEMNTEAFF
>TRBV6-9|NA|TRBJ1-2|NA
TGTGCCAGCAGTTATGAGTTTAACTATGGCTACACCTTC
CASSYEFNYGYTF
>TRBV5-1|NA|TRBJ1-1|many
TGCGCCAGCAGCCTCGTGGGGGAGAACACTGAAGCTTTCTTT
CASSLVGENTEAFF
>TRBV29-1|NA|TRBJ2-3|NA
TGCAGCGTTGAAAACAGATACACAGATACGCAGTATTTT
CSVENRYTDTQYF
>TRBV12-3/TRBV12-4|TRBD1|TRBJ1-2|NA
TGTGCCAGCAGCCGGGGACAGGGCTATTATGGCTACACCTTC
CASSRGQGYYGYTF
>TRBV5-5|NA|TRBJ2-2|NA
TGTGCCAGCAGCGTTACCTCCACCGGGGACCTGTTTTTT
CASSVTSTGDLFF
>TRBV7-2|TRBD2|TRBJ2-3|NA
TGTGCCAGCAGCTTTGGAGGAGGGACTAGCACACATACGCAGTATTTT
CASSFGGGTSTHTQYF
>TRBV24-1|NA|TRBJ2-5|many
TGTGCCACCAGTGACTCCAGACAAGAGACCCAGTACTTC
CATSDSRQETQYF
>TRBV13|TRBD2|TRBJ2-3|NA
TGTGCCAGCAGCTTTATCCTAGCGGGGGGGACAGATACGCAGTATTTT
CASSFILAGGTDTQYF